This T cell receptor beta chain was found in a study of cytomegalovirus exposure and HLA in healthy donors. Findings of the study overall: With later analysis, a missense DCLRE1C variant became linked to TCR beta V- and J-gene trimming. A prior analysis recorded that most TCR beta V segments were productive about 90% or about 30% of the time.

Vbeta (60) and Jbeta (13) primers were used in the PCR. As processed by the authors: Later reanalysis found tens of millions of unique TCR beta chains, around 10 million of them shared. The data were produced by immunoSEQ multiplex PCR, yet TCRdb's version contains in-frame clones alone and is incomplete. From that table come the V and J calls and clone size; the DNA was used to work out D and trimming. Of under 200,000 clones in the sample, 68% were seen once. On this clone: Its matching antigen is unknown.

Each of the donors was a healthy bone marrow donor. This clonotype was sampled from a man aged 50 to 60 in good health and CMV-seronegative. Sequencing was performed on PBMCs.

CDR3 nucleotides: TGTGCCAGCAGTCTCCCAGGGGCGGTTAGCTCCTACGAGCAGTACTTC. Its protein product is CASSLPGAVSSYEQYF. The chain employs TRBV28 and TRBJ2-7, with D perhaps matching TRBD1 (6 bases). Germline CDR1 is MDHEN and CDR2 is SYDVKM. Trimming removed 5 bases at V and 0 bases at J, with 17 bases between. The length of the CDR3 is 16 residues.